This T cell receptor (beta chain) appears in the sequencing data of a study of regulatory T cells in long-lasting Graves disease. Points from the study as a whole: Patients whose Graves' disease persisted exhibited lower TCR diversity than those newly diagnosed.

A remark on this clonotype: Its antigen remains unidentified.

The authors built TCR beta libraries using iRepertoire HTBI primers and Arm-PCR of CDR3 regions. TCRdb fed the multiplex PCR reads into MiXCR, producing one record per CDR3 protein. In the table there are about 620,000 distinct CDR3 sequences, 15% to 20% of which are singletons. Time point of the sample: newly diagnosed GD, antithyroid drugs for less than 3 months. The TCR library was made from RNA that had been extracted from PBMCs in TRIzol. Patients were enrolled at an endocrinology department in Xi'an, China. Germline V gene lookup returns CDR1 SGHTA and CDR2 FQGNSA. This CDR3 is built from 15 residues. V lost 5 bases and J lost 5; bases outside the gene matches: 10. The sample also formed part of further work on T cells in Graves' hyperthyroidism and ophthalmopathy. From that second work: Blood also contained most expanded thyroid clonotypes above 0.001.

This chain connects TRBV7-2 to TRBJ2-7, with 9 bases aligning to TRBD2. The specimen was peripheral blood mononuclear cells (PBMCs), collected at new diagnosis, from a patient treated with antithyroid drugs. The sequence came from a woman aged 25 to 45 with Graves disease. CDR3 region: CASSLPGLAVHEQYF. CDR3 DNA sequence: TGTGCCAGCAGCCTTCCGGGACTAGCTGTTCACGAGCAGTACTTC.